This TCR beta chain came from a study of blood T cell repertoires in COVID-19 (dated by TCRdb to the early 2020s). Regarding the complete study: Samples from collaborators originated in the United States, Italy and Spain and spanned both the acute and convalescent phases of COVID-19. The samples were drawn from two sources: the first 160 participants of the ongoing ImmuneRACE study, and 950 to 1,500 subjects contributed by 6 global collaborators. Deeply sampled blood TCRbeta repertoires from subjects exposed to, actively infected with, or recovered from COVID-19 were included in the dataset. Nearly every sample came with metadata listing a de-identified subject ID, COVID-19 status, age in years and sex. Where available, HLA class I and class II types were taken from metadata supplied by the sample provider and were not determined by assay-based typing. The prospective study material was composed of cDNA or gDNA derived from T cells, B-cell-depleted T cells, or PBMCs. The repertoires were released in a freely available public database intended as a resource for research on the immune response to SARS-CoV-2.

Summary of the overall study and its limitations: The amount of clinical and demographic metadata varied by source and participant and was provided uncurated.

Participants in the prospective study were enrolled through a virtual design, were aged roughly 18 to 90 years, and lived in approximately 24 United States geographic areas. To assign participants to cohorts, the prospective study relied on clinical history that participants themselves reported in a screening survey and a study questionnaire. A participant counted as exposed if, within 2 weeks of entering the study, that participant had been in contact with someone who had a PCR-confirmed or clinician-diagnosed COVID-19 case. In the prospective study, whole blood, serum and a nasopharyngeal or oropharyngeal swab were collected from each participant by mobile phlebotomists. Over an approximately 2-month period, participants in the prospective study had the option of providing additional blood draws and questionnaires. Before DNA extraction, prospective study blood samples were shipped either frozen or at room temperature.

For CDR1 and CDR2, the germline V gene lists SGHRS and YFSETQ. The CDR3 covers 15 residues, taking in both the cysteine and the phenylalanine. The sequence is cut down to CDR3 DNA, 45 bases in frame from base 1. V was cut back by 2 bases and J by 5 bases, leaving a gap of 16 bases between them. With respect to this clone: The antigen it binds to is not known. It has no much larger one-base neighbor in the sample; base qualities were not kept.

TCRbeta CDR3 regions were amplified from genomic DNA using the immunoSEQ Assay, a bias-controlled multiplex PCR. Processing in the source paper ran as follows. The number of nucleated cells in each sample was estimated by amplification of reference gene primers within the assay. To quantify the absolute abundance of each unique TCRbeta CDR3 rearrangement, sequence reads were collapsed and filtered. Productive Simpson clonality was computed per sample as the square root of Simpson's diversity index over productive rearrangements. TCRdb mirrors the immuneACCESS table, restricted to in-frame sequences. Some clones are absent from its copies; in checked studies, under half trace to an unresolved V gene, and the reason for the others is unknown. V, J and clone size are those of that table, while D and trimming were read from the DNA. In this sample the table shows about 320,000 clones, around nine tenths of which occur a single time. The ten biggest clones cover 3.5% to 5% of the sample.

Sequenced sample: PBMCs or T cells enriched from blood (not recorded which). This clonotype was sampled from a woman in her 30s who had been exposed to COVID-19. This chain joins TRBV5-1 to TRBJ1-1; matching of 6 bases hints at TRBD1 as the D gene. The nucleotide sequence reads as follows: TGCGCCAGCAGCTTATCGCAAAAGGGGGGGACTGAAGCTTTCTTT. Its protein product is CASSLSQKGGTEAFF.